The clone carrying this T cell receptor (beta chain) turned up a few times. As yet, its antigen is unknown. This CDR3 is 15 amino acids long. The V gene lost 3 bases and the J gene lost 9 bases, with 20 bases spanning the gap. Germline loops: CDR1 MGHDK, CDR2 SYGVNS. The data originate from a study of T-cell memory formation after mild COVID-19. The study's findings and limits: Cross-reactive memory apparently joined, as some responding clones appeared in pre-infection memory. Mainly in CM and EM were contracting CD4+ clones; CD8+ were in EMRA.

TCR alpha and TCR beta cDNA libraries carrying sample barcodes and UMIs came from 5'RACE with constant-segment primers. TCRdb fed the 5' RACE reads into MiXCR, producing one record per CDR3 protein. Of roughly 140,000 distinct CDR3 sequences in the sample, around 14% were seen once. V is TRBV25-1 and J is TRBJ2-5; weak D call: TRBD1 (6 bases). Sequencing was carried out using PBMCs or a T cell subset sorted from them (not recorded which). The source of this sequence is an adult woman who had mild COVID-19 (a few samples of this study predate the infection). Cell type and time point are not known. The CDR3 reads CASSEAPGQFSPQYF. The CDR3 region has the DNA TGTGCCAGCAGTGAGGCGCCGGGACAATTTTCCCCCCAGTACTTC. Using reference TRBV25-1 and TRBJ2-5 for the parts outside the CDR3, the full variable domain is EADIYQTPRYLVIGTGKKITLECSQTMGHDKMYWYQQDPGMELHLIHYSYGVNSTEKGDLSSESTVSRIRTEHFPLTLESARPSHTSQYLCASSEAPGQFSPQYFGPGTRLLVL.